Reported below is one T cell receptor beta chain. Antigen: not known. This record belongs to a study of CD8 T cells in ankylosing spondylitis. Findings and limits, study-wide: Matched ankylosing spondylitis synovial fluid reportedly contained a significantly enriched population of disease-linked clones. Ankylosing spondylitis blood appeared to carry a characteristic TCR beta motif of under ten highly homologous variants. Reactive arthritis synovial fluid and blood were previously reported to contain some motif variants.

The CDR3 contains 14 residues. V lost 1 base, J lost 10 bases, and 11 bases lay in between. Looked up from germline, CDR1 is MGHRA and CDR2 is YSYEKL. By quantitative 5'-RACE with molecular barcodes, the TCR beta libraries were made. TCRdb re-derived calls from the 5' RACE reads in MiXCR, one entry per CDR3 protein. The data show about 220,000 distinct CDR3 sequences, about 7% seen once. The TCR was taken from a male donor with ankylosing spondylitis. The V call is TRBV4-1, the J call TRBJ1-6, with TRBD1 as a possible D gene (5 bases). The sequenced sample was blood, either unsorted or a sorted T cell fraction (not recorded which). The CDR3 reads CASSQAGGGSPLHF. The DNA for the CDR3 is TGCGCCAGCAGCCAAGCCGGGGGGGGATCACCCCTCCACTTT.